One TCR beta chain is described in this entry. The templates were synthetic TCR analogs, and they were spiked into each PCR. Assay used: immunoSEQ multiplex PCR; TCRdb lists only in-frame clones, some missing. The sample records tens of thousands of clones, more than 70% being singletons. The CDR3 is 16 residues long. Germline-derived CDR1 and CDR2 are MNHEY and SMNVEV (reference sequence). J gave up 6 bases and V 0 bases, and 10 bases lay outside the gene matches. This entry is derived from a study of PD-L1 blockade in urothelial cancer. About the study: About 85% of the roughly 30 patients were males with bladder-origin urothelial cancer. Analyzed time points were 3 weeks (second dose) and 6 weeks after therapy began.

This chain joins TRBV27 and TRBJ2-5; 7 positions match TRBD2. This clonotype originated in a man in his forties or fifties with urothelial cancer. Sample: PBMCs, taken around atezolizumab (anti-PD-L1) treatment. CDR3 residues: CASSLSRAAGEQTQYF. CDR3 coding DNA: TGTGCCAGCAGTTTATCCAGGGCCGCGGGAGAACAGACCCAGTACTTC.